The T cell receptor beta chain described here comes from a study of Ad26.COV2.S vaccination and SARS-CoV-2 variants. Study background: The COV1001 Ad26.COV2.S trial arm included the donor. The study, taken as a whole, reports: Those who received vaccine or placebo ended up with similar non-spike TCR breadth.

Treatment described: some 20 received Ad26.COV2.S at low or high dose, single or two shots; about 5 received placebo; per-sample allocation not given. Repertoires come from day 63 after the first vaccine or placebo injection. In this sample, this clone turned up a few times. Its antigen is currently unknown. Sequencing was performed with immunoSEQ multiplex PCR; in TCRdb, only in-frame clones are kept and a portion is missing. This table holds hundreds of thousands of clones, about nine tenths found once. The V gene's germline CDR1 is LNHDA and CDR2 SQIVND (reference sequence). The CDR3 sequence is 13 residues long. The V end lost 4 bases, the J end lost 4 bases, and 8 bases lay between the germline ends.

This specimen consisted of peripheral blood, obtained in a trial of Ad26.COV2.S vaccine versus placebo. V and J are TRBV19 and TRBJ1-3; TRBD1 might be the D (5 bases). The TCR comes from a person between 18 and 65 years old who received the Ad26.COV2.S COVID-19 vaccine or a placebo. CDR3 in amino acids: CASSTGYGNTIYF. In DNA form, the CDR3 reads TGTGCCAGTAGTACAGGGTACGGAAACACCATATATTTT.